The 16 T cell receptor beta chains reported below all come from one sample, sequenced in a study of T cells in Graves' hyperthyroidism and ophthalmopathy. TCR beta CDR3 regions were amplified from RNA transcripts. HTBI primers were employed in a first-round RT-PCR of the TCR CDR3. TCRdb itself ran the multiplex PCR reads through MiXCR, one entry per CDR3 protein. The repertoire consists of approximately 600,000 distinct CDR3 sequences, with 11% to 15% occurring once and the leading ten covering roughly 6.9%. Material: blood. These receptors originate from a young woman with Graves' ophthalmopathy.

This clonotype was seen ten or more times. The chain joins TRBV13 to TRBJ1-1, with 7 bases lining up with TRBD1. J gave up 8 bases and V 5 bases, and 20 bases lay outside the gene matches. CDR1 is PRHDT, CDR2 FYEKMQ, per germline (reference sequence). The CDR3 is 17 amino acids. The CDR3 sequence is CASSVDRVLVGQLEAFF. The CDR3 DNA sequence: TGTGCCAGCAGCGTCGACAGGGTTCTAGTTGGGCAACTAGAAGCTTTCTTT. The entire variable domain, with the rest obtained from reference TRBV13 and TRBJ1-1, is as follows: AAGVIQSPRHLIKEKRETATLKCYPIPRHDTVYWYQQGPGQDPQFLISFYEKMQSDKGSIPDRFSAQQFSDYHSELNMSSLELGDSALYFCASSVDRVLVGQLEAFFGQGTRLTVV.

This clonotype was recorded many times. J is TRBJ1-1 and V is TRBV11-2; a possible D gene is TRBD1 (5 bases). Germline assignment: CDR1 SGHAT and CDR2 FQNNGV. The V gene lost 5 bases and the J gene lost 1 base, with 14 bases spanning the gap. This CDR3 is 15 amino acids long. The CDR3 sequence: CASSRHPTENTEAFF. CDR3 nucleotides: TGTGCCAGCAGCCGCCATCCGACAGAGAACACTGAAGCTTTCTTT.

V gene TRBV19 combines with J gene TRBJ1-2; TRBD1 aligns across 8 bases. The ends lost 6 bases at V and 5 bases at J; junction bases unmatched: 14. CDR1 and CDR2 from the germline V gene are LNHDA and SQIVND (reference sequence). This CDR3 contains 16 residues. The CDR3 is CASSPHLQGERYGYTF. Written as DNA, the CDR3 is TGTGCCAGTAGCCCACACCTACAGGGGGAGCGATATGGCTACACCTTC.

As DNA, the CDR3 is TGTGCCAGCAGCTTATTTACCGCGGCCTACGAGCAGTACTTC. Amino acid sequence: CASSLFTAAYEQYF. V and J are TRBV7-9 and TRBJ2-7; D gene uncertain. V was clipped by 2 bases and J by 2 bases, with 10 bases between them. Per germline, CDR1 SEHNR and CDR2 FQNEAQ (reference sequence). The CDR3 covers 14 residues.

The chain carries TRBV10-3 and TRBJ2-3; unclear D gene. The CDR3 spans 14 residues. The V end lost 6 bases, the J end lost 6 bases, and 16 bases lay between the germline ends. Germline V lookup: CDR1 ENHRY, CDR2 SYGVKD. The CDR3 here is CAISDARRPDTQYF. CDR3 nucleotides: TGTGCCATCAGCGATGCTCGCAGGCCGGATACGCAGTATTTT.

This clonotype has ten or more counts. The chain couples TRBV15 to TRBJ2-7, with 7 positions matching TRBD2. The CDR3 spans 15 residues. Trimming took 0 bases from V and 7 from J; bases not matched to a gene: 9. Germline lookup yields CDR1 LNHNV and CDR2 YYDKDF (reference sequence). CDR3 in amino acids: CATSRDLAGDGEQYF. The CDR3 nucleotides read TGTGCCACCAGCAGAGATCTGGCGGGAGATGGGGAGCAGTACTTC.

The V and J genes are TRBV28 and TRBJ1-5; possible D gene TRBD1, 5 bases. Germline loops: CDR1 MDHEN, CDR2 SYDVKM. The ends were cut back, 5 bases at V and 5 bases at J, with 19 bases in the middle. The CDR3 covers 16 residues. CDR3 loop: CASSTRGGGIYQPQHF. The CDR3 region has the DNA TGTGCCAGCAGTACCCGGGGGGGGGGAATCTATCAGCCCCAGCATTTT.

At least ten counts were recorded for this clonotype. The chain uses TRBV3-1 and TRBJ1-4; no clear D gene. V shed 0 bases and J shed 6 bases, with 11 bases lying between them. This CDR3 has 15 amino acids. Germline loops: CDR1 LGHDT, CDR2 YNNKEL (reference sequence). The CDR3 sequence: CASSQDRSGHEKLFF. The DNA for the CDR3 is TGTGCCAGCAGCCAAGATAGGAGTGGCCATGAAAAACTGTTTTTT.

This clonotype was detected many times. The DNA for the CDR3 is TGTGCCAGCAGCACAGGAAGCTCTGGGGCCAACGTCCTGACTTTC. It yields the protein CASSTGSSGANVLTF. This chain joins TRBV11-2 and TRBJ2-6, with TRBD1 as a possible D gene (5 bases). Germline V gene sequence: CDR1 SGHAT, CDR2 FQNNGV. Trimming took off 5 bases at V and 0 bases at J, with 8 bases between the two ends. This CDR3 contains 15 residues.

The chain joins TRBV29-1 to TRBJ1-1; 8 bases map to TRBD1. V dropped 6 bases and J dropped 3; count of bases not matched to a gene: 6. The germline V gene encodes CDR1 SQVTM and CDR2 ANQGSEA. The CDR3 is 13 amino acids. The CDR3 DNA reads TGCAGCGTCGGACGACAGGGGTACACTGAAGCTTTCTTT. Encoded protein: CSVGRQGYTEAFF.

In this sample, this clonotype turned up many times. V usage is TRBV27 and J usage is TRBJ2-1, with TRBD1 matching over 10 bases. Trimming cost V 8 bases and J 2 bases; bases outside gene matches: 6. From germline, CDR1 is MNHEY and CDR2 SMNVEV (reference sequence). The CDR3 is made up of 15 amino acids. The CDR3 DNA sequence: TGTGCCAGCCGACGTGGGACAGGGGCCTACAATGAGCAGTTCTTC. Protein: CASRRGTGAYNEQFF.

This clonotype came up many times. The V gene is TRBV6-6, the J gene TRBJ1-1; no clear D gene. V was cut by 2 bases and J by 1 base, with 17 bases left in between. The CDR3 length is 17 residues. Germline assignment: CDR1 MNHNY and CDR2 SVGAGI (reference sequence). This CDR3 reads CASSYDPQSFENTEAFF. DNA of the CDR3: TGTGCCAGCAGTTACGACCCCCAGTCGTTTGAGAACACTGAAGCTTTCTTT.

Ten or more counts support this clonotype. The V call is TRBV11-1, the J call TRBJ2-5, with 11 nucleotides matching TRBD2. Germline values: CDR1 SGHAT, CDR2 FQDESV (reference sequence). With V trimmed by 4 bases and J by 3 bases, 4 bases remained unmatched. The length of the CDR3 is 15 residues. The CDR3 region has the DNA TGTGCCAGCAGCTCGATGGGACTAGCGGAAGAGACCCAGTACTTC. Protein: CASSSMGLAEETQYF.

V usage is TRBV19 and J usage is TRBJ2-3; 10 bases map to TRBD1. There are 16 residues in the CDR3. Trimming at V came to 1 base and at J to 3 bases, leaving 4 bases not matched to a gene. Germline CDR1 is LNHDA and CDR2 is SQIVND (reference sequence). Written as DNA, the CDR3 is TGTGCCAGTAGTATAGCGCGGACAGGGGGTACAGATACGCAGTATTTT. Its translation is CASSIARTGGTDTQYF.

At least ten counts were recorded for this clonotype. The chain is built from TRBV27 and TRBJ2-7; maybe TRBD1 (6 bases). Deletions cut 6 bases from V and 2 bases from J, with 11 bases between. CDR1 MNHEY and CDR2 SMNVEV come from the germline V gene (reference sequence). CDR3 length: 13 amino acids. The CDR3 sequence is CASRGTSTYEQYF. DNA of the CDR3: TGTGCCAGCAGGGGGACAAGCACCTACGAGCAGTACTTC.

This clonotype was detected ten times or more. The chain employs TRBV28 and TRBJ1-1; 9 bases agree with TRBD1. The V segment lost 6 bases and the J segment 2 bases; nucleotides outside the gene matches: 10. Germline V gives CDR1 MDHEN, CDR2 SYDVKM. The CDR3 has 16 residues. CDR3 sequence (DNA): TGTGCCAGCAGCCAACCCTGGACAGGGGCAAACACTGAAGCTTTCTTT. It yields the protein CASSQPWTGANTEAFF.